The rows below give T cell receptor beta chains drawn from one sample of a study of T-cell reconstitution after alpha-beta-depleted transplantation in children. TCRdb re-analysed the PCR reads in MiXCR, keeping a single row per CDR3 protein. The sample has 450,000 to 500,000 distinct CDR3 sequences; approximately 12% are singletons. Here the sequenced sample was PBMCs from the stem cell graft donor, taken from the stem cell graft. The origin of the receptors is a human donor who donated a stem cell graft to a child with combined immunodeficiency. The CDR3 runs from the conserved cysteine through the conserved F or W. D genes are given only for firm matches. Clone size is stated in some rows and not others, as once, few, many or a class when expanded.

D gene: NA; clone size: NA; J gene: TRBJ2-5; V gene: TRBV6-2/TRBV6-3; CDR3 DNA: TGTGCCAGCAGTTACGGTACAGGTAGAGGGGAAGAGACCCAGTACTTC; CDR3 protein: CASSYGTGRGEETQYF
D gene: NA; clone size: few; J gene: TRBJ2-7; V gene: TRBV7-8; CDR3 DNA: TGTGCCAGCAGCCCCCAGGCGGGGGCCCATAACGAGCAGTACTTC; CDR3 protein: CASSPQAGAHNEQYF
D gene: NA; clone size: few; J gene: TRBJ2-1; V gene: TRBV5-1; CDR3 DNA: TGCGCCAGCAGGTCGGAGGACAGCTACAATGAGCAGTTCTTC; CDR3 protein: CASRSEDSYNEQFF
D gene: TRBD2; clone size: many; J gene: TRBJ2-2; V gene: TRBV10-3; CDR3 DNA: TGTGCCATCACCGGACTAGCGACGGGCGGGGAGCTGTTTTTT; CDR3 protein: CAITGLATGGELFF
D gene: NA; clone size: NA; J gene: TRBJ2-5; V gene: TRBV12-3/TRBV12-4; CDR3 DNA: TGTGCCAGCAGTCAACTAGCAGCCCAGTACTTC; CDR3 protein: CASSQLAAQYF
D gene: NA; clone size: few; J gene: TRBJ2-5; V gene: TRBV30; CDR3 DNA: TGTGCCTGGAGCGCTCAGCCCGAGACCCAGTACTTC; CDR3 protein: CAWSAQPETQYF
D gene: TRBD2; clone size: few; J gene: TRBJ2-1; V gene: TRBV5-1; CDR3 DNA: TGCGCCAGCAGACAATCTACCCTAGCGGGAGGGGCCTACAATGAGCAGTTCTTC; CDR3 protein: CASRQSTLAGGAYNEQFF
D gene: NA; clone size: NA; J gene: TRBJ2-2; V gene: TRBV4-2; CDR3 DNA: TGTGCCAGCAGCCAAAGAGTCTTACTTGACACCGGGGAGCTGTTTTTT; CDR3 protein: CASSQRVLLDTGELFF
D gene: NA; clone size: few; J gene: TRBJ1-3; V gene: TRBV4-3; CDR3 DNA: TGCGCCAGCAGCCAAGATCGCGGGGGCGGAAACACCATATATTTT; CDR3 protein: CASSQDRGGGNTIYF
D gene: NA; clone size: many; J gene: TRBJ1-2; V gene: TRBV12-3/TRBV12-4; CDR3 DNA: TGTGCCAGCAGTCCGGCGGGTTTGGGCTACACCTTC; CDR3 protein: CASSPAGLGYTF
D gene: TRBD1; clone size: NA; J gene: TRBJ2-5; V gene: TRBV7-9; CDR3 DNA: TGTGCCAGCAGGGCGATGACAGGGTGGTTTGAGACCCAGTACTTC; CDR3 protein: CASRAMTGWFETQYF
D gene: TRBD1; clone size: few; J gene: TRBJ2-5; V gene: TRBV5-1; CDR3 DNA: TGCGCCAGCAGTCCTCCAGGGGGTAGCGAGACCCAGTACTTC; CDR3 protein: CASSPPGGSETQYF
D gene: NA; clone size: many; J gene: TRBJ2-3; V gene: TRBV29-1; CDR3 DNA: TGCAGCGTTGTTTATTCGGTTGCAGATACGCAGTATTTT; CDR3 protein: CSVVYSVADTQYF
D gene: NA; clone size: many; J gene: TRBJ2-5; V gene: TRBV12-3/TRBV12-4; CDR3 DNA: TGTGCCAGCAGTCCTCAGGGAAGGGGTGAGACCCAGTACTTC; CDR3 protein: CASSPQGRGETQYF
D gene: TRBD1; clone size: NA; J gene: TRBJ1-1; V gene: TRBV10-3; CDR3 DNA: TGTGCCATCGGACAGGGGGACACTGAAGCTTTCTTT; CDR3 protein: CAIGQGDTEAFF
D gene: TRBD2; clone size: NA; J gene: TRBJ2-3; V gene: TRBV20-1; CDR3 DNA: TGCAGTGCTTCGTCAGCGGGGGTCGCAGATACGCAGTATTTT; CDR3 protein: CSASSAGVADTQYF
D gene: NA; clone size: NA; J gene: TRBJ2-1; V gene: TRBV6-6; CDR3 DNA: TGTGCCAGCAGGCAGACGAAGGGCCATGAGCAGTTCTTC; CDR3 protein: CASRQTKGHEQFF
D gene: TRBD2; clone size: few; J gene: TRBJ2-3; V gene: TRBV12-3/TRBV12-4; CDR3 DNA: TGTGCCATCCGGACTAGCGGGATCGAAGATACGCAGTATTTT; CDR3 protein: CAIRTSGIEDTQYF
D gene: TRBD1; clone size: many; J gene: TRBJ2-1; V gene: TRBV6-2/TRBV6-3; CDR3 DNA: TGTGCCAGCAGTTACGACAGGGGGGGGCCGGGAAATGAGCAGTTCTTC; CDR3 protein: CASSYDRGGPGNEQFF
D gene: NA; clone size: many; J gene: TRBJ2-3; V gene: TRBV5-1; CDR3 DNA: TGCGCCAGCAGCTTTAGGGGTTTAGCCACAGATACGCAGTATTTT; CDR3 protein: CASSFRGLATDTQYF
D gene: TRBD1; clone size: NA; J gene: TRBJ2-7; V gene: TRBV6-1; CDR3 DNA: TGTGCCAGCAGCAATACCTTCCGGACAGGGGAACCCTACGAGCAGTACTTC; CDR3 protein: CASSNTFRTGEPYEQYF
D gene: TRBD1; clone size: NA; J gene: TRBJ2-3; V gene: TRBV7-9; CDR3 DNA: TGTGCCAGCAGCGGACAGGGAGGAAACACAGATACGCAGTATTTT; CDR3 protein: CASSGQGGNTDTQYF
D gene: NA; clone size: NA; J gene: TRBJ2-7; V gene: TRBV7-2; CDR3 DNA: TGTGCCAGCAGAAACACCCACGAGCAGTACTTC; CDR3 protein: CASRNTHEQYF
D gene: TRBD2; clone size: few; J gene: TRBJ2-7; V gene: TRBV4-2; CDR3 DNA: TGTGCCAGCAGCCAAGCGTCGGGGGGGCAGTACGAGCAGTACTTC; CDR3 protein: CASSQASGGQYEQYF